This T cell receptor beta chain emerged from a study of blood T cell repertoires in COVID-19 (dated by TCRdb to 2018 to 2021). For the wider study: Samples covering the acute and convalescent phases of COVID-19 were provided by collaborators in the United States, Italy and Spain. The material from the prospective study consisted of cDNA or gDNA derived from T cells, B-cell-depleted T cells, or PBMCs. The dataset comprised deeply sampled blood TCRbeta repertoires from subjects exposed to, actively infected with, or recovered from COVID-19. A freely available public database, intended as a resource for researchers studying the immune response to SARS-CoV-2, is where the repertoires were released. Samples were obtained from the ongoing ImmuneRACE study (first 160 participants) and from 1,000 to 1,500 subjects provided by 6 global collaborators. A de-identified subject ID, COVID-19 status, age in years and sex were almost always included in the sample metadata. Where available, HLA class I and class II types were obtained from metadata supplied by the sample provider rather than from assay-based typing. What the research found in general, with its limitations: The quantity of clinical and demographic metadata differed by source and by participant and was supplied without curation.

The immunoSEQ Assay, a bias-controlled multiplex PCR, was used to amplify TCRbeta CDR3 regions from genomic DNA. For the original study's pipeline: The number of nucleated cells in each sample was estimated from the amplification of reference gene primers within the assay. To quantify the absolute abundance of each unique TCRbeta CDR3 rearrangement, sequence reads were collapsed and filtered. For each sample, productive Simpson clonality was calculated by taking the square root of Simpson's diversity index across productive rearrangements. This is the immuneACCESS table as TCRdb keeps it, with only in-frame sequences that have V and J called. A part of the clones is gone; compared with another copy, unresolved V genes explain less than half, and the rest is unexplained. The V and J calls and clone size come from that table; D and trimming were worked out from the DNA. This sample comprises over 75,000 clones, more than 70% of them detected only once. Roughly 25% of the sample goes to the ten largest clones.

The collaborating institutions used their own protocols to collect whole blood in K2EDTA tubes. Collaborator samples were shipped for TCRbeta analysis as frozen whole blood, isolated PBMCs, or DNA extracted from either sample type. As to this clone: The antigen it recognizes is unknown. No base qualities exist here, and no much larger clone lies one base off it.

CDR1 and CDR2 are read off the germline V gene (reference sequence) as LGHDT and YNNKEL. V and J are trimmed by 4 bases and 0 bases, and the gene matches miss 3 bases of the junction. Its CDR3 holds 17 amino acids, cysteine through phenylalanine. The CDR3 DNA has 51 bases and is translated from base 1. The sequenced sample consisted of peripheral blood. The sequence links TRBV3-1 (or the pseudogene TRBV3-2) to TRBJ2-2, and 12 junction bases match TRBD2. The sequence derives from a human donor in a cohort sampled during active COVID-19. The sequence in DNA is TGTGCCAGCAGCCCGACTAGCGGGGGCCCGAACACCGGGGAGCTGTTTTTT. Its protein product is CASSPTSGGPNTGELFF.